Listed here are 18 T cell receptor beta chains from one sample, sequenced in a study of regulatory T cells in long-lasting Graves disease. Construction of TCR beta libraries relied on iRepertoire HTBI primers and on Arm-PCR targeting CDR3 regions. TCRdb re-derived calls from the multiplex PCR reads in MiXCR, one entry per CDR3 protein. The data contain 400,000 to 500,000 distinct CDR3 sequences, around 15% of them seen just once; the ten biggest clones take up under 20%. This sample's time point: newly diagnosed GD, antithyroid drugs for less than 3 months. Preparation of the TCR library used RNA extracted from PBMCs. These data were also reused for a study on T cells in Graves' hyperthyroidism and ophthalmopathy.

This material consisted of peripheral blood mononuclear cells (PBMCs), taken at new diagnosis, from a patient treated with antithyroid drugs. The origin of the receptors is a woman between 50 and 59 years old with Graves disease.

Turning to this clonotype: Just one base apart from a much larger clone, this may be a read error. The chain links TRBV7-8 to TRBJ2-2, with D possibly matching TRBD1 (6 bases). The V gene's germline CDR1 is SGHVS and CDR2 FQNEAQ. CDR3 length equals 16 residues. V was shortened by 3 bases and J by 6 bases, with 17 bases between the two germline ends. DNA for the CDR3: TGTGCCAGCAGCTTGAGGCAGGGGTCGAGTGCCGGGGAGCTGTTTTTT. This translates into CASSLRQGSSAGELFF. Together with reference TRBV7-8 and TRBJ2-2, the CDR3 gives the full variable domain: GAGVSQSPRYKVAKRGQDVALRCDPISGHVSLFWYQQALGQGPEFLTYFQNEAQLDKSGLPSDRFFAERPEGSVSTLKIQRTQQEDSAVYLCASSLRQGSSAGELFFGEGSRLTVL.

Many counts were recorded for this clonotype. The chain joins TRBV7-9 to TRBJ2-1, with a weak D call TRBD2 (6 bases). The V and J ends lost 0 bases and 8 bases respectively, with 14 bases between them. The CDR3 has 15 amino acids. CDR1 and CDR2 from the germline V gene are SEHNR and FQNEAQ (reference sequence). Here the CDR3 DNA reads TGTGCCAGCAGCTTAGCGCTGACGGGAGTGGATGAGCAGTTCTTC. Translating it yields CASSLALTGVDEQFF.

Regarding this clonotype: A much larger clone sits a single nucleotide away, making a read error possible. J is TRBJ2-5 and V is TRBV28, with 13 bases identical to TRBD2. The CDR3 sequence is 16 residues long. Germline V gene data show CDR1 as MDHEN and CDR2 as SYDVKM. Here the CDR3 reads CVSRSRLAGGLETQYF. As DNA, the CDR3 is TGTGTCAGCAGATCAAGACTAGCGGGAGGCCTTGAGACCCAGTACTTC.

Many counts were recorded for this clonotype. V is TRBV6-2 or TRBV6-3 and J is TRBJ2-5; 8 bases are shared with TRBD1. The germline V gene has CDR1 MNHEY and CDR2 SVGEGT. The CDR3 contains 17 residues. With 1 base clipped from V and 2 bases from J, the junction kept 9 bases outside the gene matches. The CDR3 sequence is CASSYFSGQGHQETQYF. In DNA, the CDR3 is TGTGCCAGCAGTTACTTCAGTGGACAGGGTCATCAAGAGACCCAGTACTTC.

The chain has TRBV24-1 and TRBJ2-1, with 8 bases aligning to TRBD2. With 5 bases clipped from V and 4 bases from J, the junction kept 6 bases outside the gene matches. This CDR3 is built from 15 residues. Germline V gene lookup returns CDR1 KGHDR and CDR2 SFDVKD. CDR3 sequence (DNA): TGTGCCACCAGTGCCTCAAGCGGGGGTTACAATGAGCAGTTCTTC. Translating gives CATSASSGGYNEQFF.

This clonotype has at least ten counts. The chain employs TRBV6-2 or TRBV6-3 and TRBJ2-3; tentatively, D is TRBD1 or TRBD2 (6 bases each). In germline, CDR1 is MNHEY, CDR2 SVGEGT. The CDR3 has 18 residues. V was clipped by 2 bases and J by 2 bases, with 20 bases between them. In DNA form, the CDR3 reads TGTGCCAGCAGTTACGGCATGGGTGGGGGGCGAGACACAGATACGCAGTATTTT. Translated, it gives CASSYGMGGGRDTDTQYF.

Points on this clonotype: An end of the junction differs from the germline gene, which may be a read error. This chain uses TRBV11-3 with TRBJ2-1; D remains ambiguous. The germline CDR1 and CDR2 sequences are SGHNT and YENEEA. The CDR3 runs to 16 residues. DNA for the CDR3: TGTGCCAGCAGCTTAGGGGCTACCCCGGTCTACAATGAGCAGCTCTTC. Its translation: CASSLGATPVYNEQLF. The full variable domain, its missing parts supplied by reference TRBV11-3 and TRBJ2-1, is EAGVVQSPRYKIIEKKQPVAFWCNPISGHNTLYWYLQNLGQGPELLIRYENEEAVDDSQLPKDRFSAERLKGVDSTLKIQPAELGDSAVYLCASSLGATPVYNEQLFGPGTRLTVL.

This clonotype was seen at least ten times. The chain carries TRBV3-1 and TRBJ2-5; 11 bases line up with TRBD2. Germline V gene lookup returns CDR1 LGHDT and CDR2 YNNKEL (reference sequence). The CDR3 runs 17 residues. V was clipped by 2 bases and J by 2 bases; unmatched bases: 7. CDR3 coding DNA: TGTGCCAGCAGCCAATACACTAGCGGGAGATGGCAAGAGACCCAGTACTTC. Protein: CASSQYTSGRWQETQYF.

This clonotype showed up many times. V usage is TRBV2 and J usage is TRBJ1-2; a possible D gene is TRBD1 (5 bases). The CDR3 contains 12 residues. CDR1 is SNHLY, CDR2 FYNNEI, per germline. V was pared by 8 bases and J by 2 bases, with 9 bases between. The CDR3 region is CASGRQNYGYTF. CDR3 nucleotide sequence: TGTGCCAGCGGGAGACAGAACTATGGCTACACCTTC.

In this sample, this clonotype turned up many times. The chain couples TRBV5-1 to TRBJ2-6, with D perhaps matching TRBD1 (6 bases). Between the trimmed V and J ends, which lost 4 bases and 1 base, there was a span of 12 bases. The CDR3 has 16 residues. CDR1 and CDR2 (germline): SGHRS, YFSETQ. The CDR3: CASSIQGGSGANVLTF. The CDR3, as DNA: TGCGCCAGCAGCATACAGGGTGGGTCTGGGGCCAACGTCCTGACTTTC.

The chain couples TRBV27 to TRBJ1-1; D is possibly TRBD1 (5 bases). The CDR3 length is 17 residues. Germline V gene lookup returns CDR1 MNHEY and CDR2 SMNVEV (reference sequence). Trimming left V 2 bases short and J 8 bases short, with 24 bases between. The CDR3, as DNA: TGTGCCAGCAGTTTAGGATCGGACATGCCACCGTCGGGAGAAGCTTTCTTT. It translates to CASSLGSDMPPSGEAFF.

Turning to this clonotype: No conserved phenylalanine or tryptophan ends this CDR3, so it is likely a read error. This sequence joins TRBV7-9 and TRBJ2-7; 7 bases align to TRBD2. The CDR3 is 14 residues long. The J segment lost 5 bases and the V segment lost 1 base, leaving 5 bases of the junction unmatched. Germline-derived CDR1 and CDR2 are SEHNR and FQNEAQ (reference sequence). CDR3 in DNA: TGTGCCAGCAGCTTAGGACTAGCTGGCGACGAGCAGTACCTC. Its protein product is CASSLGLAGDEQYL.

CDR3 bases: TGTGCCAGCGGGTGGGGGAGCTCCTACGAGCAGTACTTC. Residues: CASGWGSSYEQYF. The chain recombines TRBV7-2 with TRBJ2-7; tentatively, D is TRBD1 or TRBD2 (5 bases each). V dropped 8 bases and J dropped 0 bases, with 11 bases sitting between them. Germline V CDR1 and CDR2: SGHTA, FQGNSA. This CDR3 has 13 residues.

A note on this clonotype: Being one base from a much bigger clone, this may be a read error. The chain combines TRBV11-1 with TRBJ2-3; D gene ambiguous. The DNA end is more similar to TRBJ2-7, so the J call may be wrong. In germline, CDR1 is SGHAT, CDR2 FQDESV (reference sequence). This CDR3 is 13 amino acids long. CDR3 coding DNA: TGTGTCAGCAGCTTCCCTCCGGACTACGAGCAGTACTTC. It translates to CVSSFPPDYEQYF.

The sample holds many counts of this clonotype. The chain is built from TRBV6-1 and TRBJ2-5, with 10 bases that match TRBD2. The CDR3 length is 17 residues. Germline values: CDR1 MNHNS, CDR2 SASEGT. The J segment lost 2 bases and the V segment lost 4 bases, leaving 10 bases of the junction unmatched. The DNA of the CDR3 is TGTGCCAGCAGTGGGTGGGCTAGCGGGAGTTTTCAAGAGACCCAGTACTTC. Translation gives CASSGWASGSFQETQYF.

The sample holds a few counts of this clonotype. The chain employs TRBV5-4 and TRBJ2-3; 12 bases match TRBD2. CDR1 SGHNT and CDR2 YYREEE come from the germline V gene (reference sequence). The CDR3 extends over 18 amino acids. V lost 4 bases, J lost 5 bases, and 14 bases stayed unmatched. CDR3 region: CASSTTSGSRSRGDTQYF. The DNA for the CDR3 is TGTGCCAGCAGCACGACTAGCGGGAGTAGAAGTAGAGGAGATACGCAGTATTTT.

This clonotype has at least ten counts. The chain joins TRBV27 to TRBJ1-6, with D unresolved. The V end lost 3 bases, the J end lost 3 bases, and 9 bases lay between the germline ends. Germline-derived CDR1 and CDR2 are MNHEY and SMNVEV (reference sequence). The CDR3 runs to 15 residues. The CDR3 sequence is CASSFENDYNSPLHF. In DNA form, the CDR3 reads TGTGCCAGCAGTTTTGAGAACGACTATAATTCACCCCTCCACTTT.

This clonotype occurred a few times. V is TRBV19 and J is TRBJ2-7, with TRBD2 matching 8 bases. Unmatched junction bases numbered 4, after V lost 0 bases and J lost 6 bases. Looked up from germline, CDR1 is LNHDA and CDR2 is SQIVND (reference sequence). CDR3 size: 14 residues. This CDR3 is CASSIEAGVGEQYF. The CDR3 nucleotides read TGTGCCAGTAGTATAGAAGCGGGAGTCGGCGAGCAGTACTTC. Together with reference TRBV19 and TRBJ2-7, the CDR3 gives the full variable domain: DGGITQSPKYLFRKEGQNVTLSCEQNLNHDAMYWYRQDPGQGLRLIYYSQIVNDFQKGDIAEGYSVSREKKESFPLTVTSAQKNPTAFYLCASSIEAGVGEQYFGPGTRLTVT.